These 10 T cell receptor beta chains were sequenced from one sample in a study of T cell responses to AZD1222 COVID-19 vaccine. TCRdb's copy holds only in-frame clones and misses some; the assay was immunoSEQ multiplex PCR. The data hold 95,000 to 150,000 clones, with roughly 84% observed a single time. This material consisted of peripheral blood, taken on day 0 of AZD1222 vaccination. The receptors stem from an adult in good health.

The rearrangement uses TRBV24-1 and TRBJ1-2; TRBD1 aligns across 10 bases. The germline V gene has CDR1 KGHDR and CDR2 SFDVKD. J gave up 2 bases and V 5 bases, and 7 bases lay outside the gene matches. The CDR3 sequence is 16 residues long. CDR3 in amino acids: CATSGTGTGANYGYTF. CDR3 DNA: TGTGCCACCAGTGGAACCGGGACAGGGGCGAACTATGGCTACACCTTC.

J is TRBJ2-7 and V is TRBV11-3; D is undetermined. The CDR3 spans 11 residues. The germline V and J ends were trimmed by 7 bases and 3 bases, with 7 bases remaining between them. CDR1 and CDR2 from the germline V gene are SGHNT and YENEEA. Here the CDR3 reads CASKADYEQYF. The CDR3 DNA is TGTGCCAGCAAGGCAGACTACGAGCAGTACTTC. Based on the CDR3 plus reference TRBV11-3 and TRBJ2-7, the full variable domain is EAGVVQSPRYKIIEKKQPVAFWCNPISGHNTLYWYLQNLGQGPELLIRYENEEAVDDSQLPKDRFSAERLKGVDSTLKIQPAELGDSAVYLCASKADYEQYFGPGTRLTVT.

The CDR3: CASTLGTGRAFF. CDR3 nucleotides: TGTGCCAGCACCTTAGGGACAGGGAGGGCTTTCTTT. The chain uses TRBV12-3 or TRBV12-4 and TRBJ1-1; 9 positions agree with TRBD1. The V gene end was trimmed by 7 bases and the J gene end by 11 bases; junction bases not matched to a gene: 8. The CDR3 length is 12 residues.

J is TRBJ2-7 and V is TRBV23-1; 11 nucleotides match TRBD2. TRBV23-1 is annotated as an ORF whose role is uncertain. The V segment lost 2 bases and the J segment 3 bases; nucleotides outside the gene matches: 9. The length of the CDR3 is 17 residues. The CDR3 nucleotides read TGCGCCAGCAGTCAAACCCATACTAGCGGGAGTTTCTACGAGCAGTACTTC. Its protein is CASSQTHTSGSFYEQYF.

The chain employs TRBV20-1 and TRBJ2-5; no clear D. This CDR3 has 11 amino acids. Germline V gene data show CDR1 as DFQATT and CDR2 as SNEGSKA (reference sequence). V was clipped by 4 bases and J by 4 bases, with 7 bases between them. The CDR3 loop reads CSATLPETQYF. The CDR3 coding sequence is TGCAGTGCTACCTTGCCAGAGACCCAGTACTTC.

The chain joins TRBV5-1 to TRBJ2-5; possibly TRBD2 for D (6 bases). Per the germline V gene, CDR1 is SGHRS and CDR2 is YFSETQ. This CDR3 is 15 amino acids long. V dropped 0 bases and J dropped 2 bases, with 11 bases sitting between them. CDR3 amino acids: CASSLVSGGQETQYF. The CDR3 DNA follows: TGCGCCAGCAGCTTGGTTAGCGGTGGACAAGAGACCCAGTACTTC.

The V and J genes are TRBV14 and TRBJ2-1, with no clear D. This CDR3 region has 11 residues. Trimming left V 1 base short and J 14 bases short, with 9 bases between. CDR1 and CDR2 (germline): SGHDN, FVKESK. This chain's CDR3 is CASSQGPVKFF. In DNA form, the CDR3 reads TGTGCCAGCAGCCAAGGCCCAGTAAAGTTCTTC.

The chain has TRBV7-8 and TRBJ1-5; D is unclear. Germline V gene data show CDR1 as SGHVS and CDR2 as FQNEAQ. The CDR3 runs to 15 residues. The V gene lost 5 bases and the J gene lost 0 bases, with 11 bases spanning the gap. CDR3 region: CASSRAGYSNQPQHF. The CDR3 bases are TGTGCCAGCAGCCGTGCTGGGTATAGCAATCAGCCCCAGCATTTT.

The chain joins TRBV28 to TRBJ1-1; D gene ambiguous. The V end lost 9 bases, the J end lost 1 base, and 6 bases lay between the germline ends. In germline, CDR1 is MDHEN, CDR2 SYDVKM. This CDR3 comprises 11 residues. Here the CDR3 reads CASIRNTEAFF. CDR3 nucleotide sequence: TGTGCCAGTATCAGGAACACTGAAGCTTTCTTT.

This clone was counted only a few times. The chain employs TRBV3-1 (or the pseudogene TRBV3-2) and TRBJ1-6; the D is unclear. V lost 0 bases, J lost 1 base, and 10 bases lay in between. Looked up from germline, CDR1 is LGHDT and CDR2 is YNNKEL (reference sequence). The length of the CDR3 is 17 residues. CDR3 sequence (DNA): TGTGCCAGCAGCCAAGATCCCGGGGTGTCCTATAATTCACCCCTCCACTTT. Residues: CASSQDPGVSYNSPLHF.